This entry features one TCR beta chain sequence. Assay used: immunoSEQ multiplex PCR; TCRdb lists only in-frame clones, some missing. The sample lists 140,000 to 150,000 clones, 80% to 90% occurring once. The sample originates from a study of T cell responses to AZD1222 COVID-19 vaccine. Germline loops: CDR1 MNHEY, CDR2 SMNVEV (reference sequence). The CDR3 totals 14 residues. V was cut by 6 bases and J by 3 bases, with 15 bases left in between. The gene calls are TRBV27 and TRBJ2-7; D may correspond to TRBD1 or TRBD2 (6 bases each). The receptor was derived from an adult in good health. The sample here was peripheral blood, taken on day 0 of AZD1222 vaccination. As DNA, the CDR3 is TGTGCCAGCAGCCTCCGGGGGCCCAGCTACGAGCAGTACTTC. Residues: CASSLRGPSYEQYF.